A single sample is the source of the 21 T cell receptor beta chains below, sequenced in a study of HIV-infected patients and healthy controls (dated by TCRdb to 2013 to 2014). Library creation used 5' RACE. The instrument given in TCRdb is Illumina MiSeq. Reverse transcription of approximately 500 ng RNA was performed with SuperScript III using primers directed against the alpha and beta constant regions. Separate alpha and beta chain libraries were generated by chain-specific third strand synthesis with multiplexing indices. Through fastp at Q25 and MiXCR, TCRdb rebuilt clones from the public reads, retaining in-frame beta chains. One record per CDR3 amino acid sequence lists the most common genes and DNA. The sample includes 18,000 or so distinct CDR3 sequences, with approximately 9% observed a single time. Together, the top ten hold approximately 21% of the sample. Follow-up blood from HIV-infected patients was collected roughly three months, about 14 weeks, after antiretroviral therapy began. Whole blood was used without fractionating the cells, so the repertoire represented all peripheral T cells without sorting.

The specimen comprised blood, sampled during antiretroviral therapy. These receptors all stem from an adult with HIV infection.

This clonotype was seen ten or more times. This CDR3 is CASRPRESDTQYF. In DNA form, the CDR3 reads TGTGCCAGCAGACCCAGGGAATCAGATACGCAGTATTTT. The rearrangement uses TRBV3-1 and TRBJ2-3; tentatively, D is TRBD1 (5 bases). Between the trimmed V and J ends, which lost 6 bases and 4 bases, there was a span of 11 bases. The CDR3 length is 13 residues. Germline assignment: CDR1 LGHDT and CDR2 YNNKEL (reference sequence).

DNA for the CDR3: TGTGCCAGCAGTGAATTGACATTTCCTAAGCCCCAGCATTTT. As protein: CASSELTFPKPQHF. The chain employs TRBV6-1 and TRBJ1-5; D is unresolved. Trimming cost V 2 bases and J 8 bases, with 13 bases left between them. This CDR3 has 14 residues. Germline CDR1 is MNHNS and CDR2 is SASEGT.

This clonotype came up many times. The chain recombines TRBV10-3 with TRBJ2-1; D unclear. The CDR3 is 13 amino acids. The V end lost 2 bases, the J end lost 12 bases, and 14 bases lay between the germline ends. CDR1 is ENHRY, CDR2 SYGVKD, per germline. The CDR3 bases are TGTGCCATCAGTGAGGCGGACCAGTTGGCGCAGTTCTTC. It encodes CAISEADQLAQFF.

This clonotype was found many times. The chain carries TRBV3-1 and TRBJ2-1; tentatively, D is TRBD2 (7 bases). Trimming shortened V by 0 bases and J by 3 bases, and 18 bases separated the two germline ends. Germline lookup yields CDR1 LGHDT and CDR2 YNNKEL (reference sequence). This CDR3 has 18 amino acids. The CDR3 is CASSQEGGGAGYYNEQFF. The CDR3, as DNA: TGTGCCAGCAGCCAAGAAGGGGGTGGAGCGGGGTACTACAATGAGCAGTTCTTC.

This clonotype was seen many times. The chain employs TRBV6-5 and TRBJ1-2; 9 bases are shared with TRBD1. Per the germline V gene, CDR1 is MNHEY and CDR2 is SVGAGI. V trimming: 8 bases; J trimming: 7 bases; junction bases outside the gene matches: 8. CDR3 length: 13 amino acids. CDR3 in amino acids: CASQTGGGSGYTF. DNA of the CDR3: TGTGCCAGCCAGACAGGGGGAGGCTCTGGCTACACCTTC.

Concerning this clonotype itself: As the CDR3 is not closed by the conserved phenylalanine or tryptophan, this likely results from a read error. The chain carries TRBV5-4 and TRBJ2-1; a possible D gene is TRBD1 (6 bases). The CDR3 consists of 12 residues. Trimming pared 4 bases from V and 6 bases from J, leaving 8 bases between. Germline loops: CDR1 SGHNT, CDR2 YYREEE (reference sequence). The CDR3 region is CASSLTGNEQFL. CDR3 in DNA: TGTGCCAGCAGCCTGACAGGCAATGAGCAGTTCTTA.

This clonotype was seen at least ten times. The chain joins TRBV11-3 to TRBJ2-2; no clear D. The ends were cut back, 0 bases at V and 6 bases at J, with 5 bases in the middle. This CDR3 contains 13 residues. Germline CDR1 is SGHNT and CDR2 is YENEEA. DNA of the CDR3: TGTGCCAGCAGCTTAGAGCCCTCCGGGGAGCTGTTTTTT. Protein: CASSLEPSGELFF.

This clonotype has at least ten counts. CDR3 amino acids: CASRPAGDNEQFF. In DNA form, the CDR3 reads TGTGCCAGCAGACCCGCGGGGGACAATGAGCAGTTCTTC. The J gene is TRBJ2-1, the V gene TRBV28; 7 positions match TRBD2. Looked up from germline, CDR1 is MDHEN and CDR2 is SYDVKM. J gave up 5 bases and V 6 bases, and 4 bases lay outside the gene matches. The CDR3 extends over 13 amino acids.

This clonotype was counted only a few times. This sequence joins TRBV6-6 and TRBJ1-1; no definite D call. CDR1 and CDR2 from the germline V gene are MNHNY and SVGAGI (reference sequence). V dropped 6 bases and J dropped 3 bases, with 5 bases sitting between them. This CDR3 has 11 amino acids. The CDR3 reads CASRDYTEAFF. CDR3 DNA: TGTGCCAGCAGGGATTACACTGAAGCTTTCTTT.

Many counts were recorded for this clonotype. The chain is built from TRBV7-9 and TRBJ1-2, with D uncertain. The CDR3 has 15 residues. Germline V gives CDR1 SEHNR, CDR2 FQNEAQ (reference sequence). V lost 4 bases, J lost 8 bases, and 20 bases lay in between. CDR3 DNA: TGTGCCAGCAGCTATCAAATGTCCGGCTGGGAGGGCTACACCTTC. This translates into CASSYQMSGWEGYTF. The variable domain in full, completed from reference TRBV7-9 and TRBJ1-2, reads DTGVSQNPRHKITKRGQNVTFRCDPISEHNRLYWYRQTLGQGPEFLTYFQNEAQLEKSRLLSDRFSAERPKGSFSTLEIQRTEQGDSAMYLCASSYQMSGWEGYTFGSGTRLTVV.

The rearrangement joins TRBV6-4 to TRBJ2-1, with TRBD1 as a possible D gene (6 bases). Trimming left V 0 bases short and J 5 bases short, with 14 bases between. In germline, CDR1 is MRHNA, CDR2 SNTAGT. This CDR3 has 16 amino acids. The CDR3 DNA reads TGTGCCAGCAGTGACTCGTTACAGGGAAGGGACAATGAGCAGTTCTTC. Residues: CASSDSLQGRDNEQFF.

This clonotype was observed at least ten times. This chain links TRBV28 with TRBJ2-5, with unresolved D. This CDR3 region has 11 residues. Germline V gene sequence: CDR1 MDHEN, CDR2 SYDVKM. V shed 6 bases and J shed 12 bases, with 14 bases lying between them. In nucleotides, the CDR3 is TGTGCCAGCAGCGCCGGGTCGACTGAGTACTTC. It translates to CASSAGSTEYF.

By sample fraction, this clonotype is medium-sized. CDR3: CASCRSSGGAGDTQYF. The CDR3 DNA is TGTGCCAGCTGCCGGTCTAGCGGGGGGGCAGGAGATACGCAGTATTTT. V usage is TRBV11-1 and J usage is TRBJ2-3, with TRBD2 identical over 12 bases. V trimming: 8 bases; J trimming: 5 bases; junction bases outside the gene matches: 11. Germline CDR1 and CDR2: SGHAT and FQDESV (reference sequence). The CDR3 runs 16 residues.

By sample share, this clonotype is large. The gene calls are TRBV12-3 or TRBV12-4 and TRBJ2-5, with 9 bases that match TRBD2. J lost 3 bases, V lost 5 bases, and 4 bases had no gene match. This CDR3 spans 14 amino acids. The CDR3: CASSAWTSEETQYF. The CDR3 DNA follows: TGTGCCAGCAGTGCTTGGACTAGCGAAGAGACCCAGTACTTC.

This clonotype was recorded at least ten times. The CDR3 sequence is CSAEGTGRTEAFF. CDR3 coding DNA: TGCAGCGCAGAAGGCACAGGGCGGACTGAAGCTTTCTTT. V gene TRBV29-1 combines with J gene TRBJ1-1, with a possible D match to TRBD1 (6 bases). The CDR3 contains 13 residues. Trimming took off 7 bases at V and 5 bases at J, with 17 bases between the two ends. The V gene's germline CDR1 is SQVTM and CDR2 ANQGSEA.

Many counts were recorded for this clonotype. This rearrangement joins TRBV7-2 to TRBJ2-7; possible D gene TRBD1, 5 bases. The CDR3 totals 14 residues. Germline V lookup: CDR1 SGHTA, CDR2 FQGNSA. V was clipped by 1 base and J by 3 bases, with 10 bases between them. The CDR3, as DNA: TGTGCCAGCAGCTTAGAAGTCAGGGTCTACGAGCAGTACTTC. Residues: CASSLEVRVYEQYF.

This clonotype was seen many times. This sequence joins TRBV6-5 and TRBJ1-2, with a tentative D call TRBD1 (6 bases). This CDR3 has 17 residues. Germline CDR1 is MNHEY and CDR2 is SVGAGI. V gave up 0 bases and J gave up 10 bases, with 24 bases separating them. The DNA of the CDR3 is TGTGCCAGCAGTTACTCGAGCACCGGGGGCGCAGGCCTTTTCTACACCTTC. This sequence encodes CASSYSSTGGAGLFYTF.

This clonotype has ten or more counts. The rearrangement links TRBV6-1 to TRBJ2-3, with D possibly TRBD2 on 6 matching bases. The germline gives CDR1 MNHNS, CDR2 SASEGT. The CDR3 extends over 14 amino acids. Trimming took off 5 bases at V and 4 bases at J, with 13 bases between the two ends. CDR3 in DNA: TGTGCCAGCAGTATCCAGGGAGGTTCAGATACGCAGTATTTT. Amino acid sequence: CASSIQGGSDTQYF.

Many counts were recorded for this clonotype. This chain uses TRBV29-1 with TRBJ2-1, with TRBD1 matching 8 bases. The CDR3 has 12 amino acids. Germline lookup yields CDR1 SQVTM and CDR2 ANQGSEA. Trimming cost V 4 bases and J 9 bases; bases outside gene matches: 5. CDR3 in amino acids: CSVGTGGTEQFF. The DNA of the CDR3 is TGCAGCGTTGGAACAGGGGGAACTGAGCAGTTCTTC.

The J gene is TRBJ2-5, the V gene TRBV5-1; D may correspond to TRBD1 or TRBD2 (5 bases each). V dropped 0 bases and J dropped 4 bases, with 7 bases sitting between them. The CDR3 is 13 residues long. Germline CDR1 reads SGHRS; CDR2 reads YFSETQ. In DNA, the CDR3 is TGCGCCAGCAGCTTGGTTGGGGGAGAGACCCAGTACTTC. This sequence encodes CASSLVGGETQYF.

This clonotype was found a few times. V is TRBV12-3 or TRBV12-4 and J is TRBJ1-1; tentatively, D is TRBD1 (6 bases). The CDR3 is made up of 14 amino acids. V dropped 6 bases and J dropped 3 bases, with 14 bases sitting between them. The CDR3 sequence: CASSFPQGYTEAFF. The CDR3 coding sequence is TGTGCCAGCAGCTTCCCACAGGGATACACTGAAGCTTTCTTT.